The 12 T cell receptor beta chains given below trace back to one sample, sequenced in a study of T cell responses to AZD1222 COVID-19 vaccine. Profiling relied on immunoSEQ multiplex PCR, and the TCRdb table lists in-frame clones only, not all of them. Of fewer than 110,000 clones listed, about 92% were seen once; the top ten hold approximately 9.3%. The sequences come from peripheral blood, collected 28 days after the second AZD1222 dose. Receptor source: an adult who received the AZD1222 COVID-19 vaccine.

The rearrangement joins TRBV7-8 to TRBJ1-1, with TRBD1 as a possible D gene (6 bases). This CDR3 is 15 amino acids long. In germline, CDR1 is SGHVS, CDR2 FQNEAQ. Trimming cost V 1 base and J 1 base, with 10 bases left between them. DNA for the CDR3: TGTGCCAGCAGCTTAGAGGCCAGGGGGAACACTGAAGCTTTCTTT. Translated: CASSLEARGNTEAFF.

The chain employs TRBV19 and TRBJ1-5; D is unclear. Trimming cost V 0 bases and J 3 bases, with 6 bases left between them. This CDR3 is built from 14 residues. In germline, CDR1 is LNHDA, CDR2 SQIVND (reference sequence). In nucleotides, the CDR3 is TGTGCCAGTAGTATAGAACGGGACAATCAGCCCCAGCATTTT. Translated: CASSIERDNQPQHF.

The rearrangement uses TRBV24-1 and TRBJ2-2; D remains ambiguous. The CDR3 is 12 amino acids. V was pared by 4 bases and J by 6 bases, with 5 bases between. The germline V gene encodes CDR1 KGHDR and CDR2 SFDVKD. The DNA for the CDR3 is TGTGCCACCAGTGACATCCCCGGGGAGCTGTTTTTT. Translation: CATSDIPGELFF.

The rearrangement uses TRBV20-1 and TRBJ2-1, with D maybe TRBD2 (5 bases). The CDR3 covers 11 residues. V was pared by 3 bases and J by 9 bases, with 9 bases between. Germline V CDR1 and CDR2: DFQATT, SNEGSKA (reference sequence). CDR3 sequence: CSASLAPEQFF. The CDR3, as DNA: TGCAGTGCTAGCCTAGCCCCTGAGCAGTTCTTC.

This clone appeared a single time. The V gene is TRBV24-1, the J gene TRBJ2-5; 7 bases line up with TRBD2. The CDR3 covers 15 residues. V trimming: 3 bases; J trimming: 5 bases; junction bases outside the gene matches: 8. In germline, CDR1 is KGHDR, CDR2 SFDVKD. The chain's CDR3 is CATSDPQGGKETQYF. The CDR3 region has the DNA TGTGCCACCAGTGATCCCCAGGGAGGGAAGGAGACCCAGTACTTC.

The CDR3 region is CASSQDGLAKQETQYF. CDR3 DNA sequence: TGCGCCAGCAGCCAAGATGGTCTAGCGAAACAAGAGACCCAGTACTTC. The V and J genes are TRBV4-1 and TRBJ2-5; tentative D call: TRBD2 (6 bases). The CDR3 sequence is 16 residues long. V was trimmed by 0 bases and J by 2 bases, leaving 13 bases between them. Germline loops: CDR1 MGHRA, CDR2 YSYEKL.

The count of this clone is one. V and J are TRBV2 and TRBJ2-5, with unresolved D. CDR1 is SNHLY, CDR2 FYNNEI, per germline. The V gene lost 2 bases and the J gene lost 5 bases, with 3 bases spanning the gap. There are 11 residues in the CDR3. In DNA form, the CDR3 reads TGTGCCAGCAGTGAAAGGGAGACCCAGTACTTC. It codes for CASSERETQYF.

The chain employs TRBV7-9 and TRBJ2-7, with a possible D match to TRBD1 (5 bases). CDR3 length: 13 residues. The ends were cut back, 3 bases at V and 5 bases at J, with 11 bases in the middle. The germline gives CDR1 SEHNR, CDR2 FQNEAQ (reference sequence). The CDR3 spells CASSFGRANEQYF. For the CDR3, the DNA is TGTGCCAGCAGCTTTGGCAGGGCCAACGAGCAGTACTTC.

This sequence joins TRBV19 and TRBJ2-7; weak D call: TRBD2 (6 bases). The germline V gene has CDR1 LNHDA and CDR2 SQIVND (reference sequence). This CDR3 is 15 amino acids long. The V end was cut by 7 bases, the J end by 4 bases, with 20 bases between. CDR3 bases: TGTGCCAGTACCCCAACCCCTGGGGGGAGGTACGAGCAGTACTTC. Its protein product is CASTPTPGGRYEQYF.

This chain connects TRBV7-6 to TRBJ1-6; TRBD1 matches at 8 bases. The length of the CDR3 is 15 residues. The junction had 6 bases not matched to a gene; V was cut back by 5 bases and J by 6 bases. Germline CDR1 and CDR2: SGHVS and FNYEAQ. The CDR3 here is CASSPRDRLNSPLHF. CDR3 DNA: TGTGCCAGCAGCCCCCGGGACAGGCTTAATTCACCCCTCCACTTT.

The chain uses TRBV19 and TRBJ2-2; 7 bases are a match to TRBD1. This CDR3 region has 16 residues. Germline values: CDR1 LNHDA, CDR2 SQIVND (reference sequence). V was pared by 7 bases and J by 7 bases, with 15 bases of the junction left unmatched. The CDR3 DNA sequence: TGTGCCAGTAAAACTTCCGGGACAGATAATGTCGGGGAGCTGTTTTTT. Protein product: CASKTSGTDNVGELFF. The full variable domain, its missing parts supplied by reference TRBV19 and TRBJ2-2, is DGGITQSPKYLFRKEGQNVTLSCEQNLNHDAMYWYRQDPGQGLRLIYYSQIVNDFQKGDIAEGYSVSREKKESFPLTVTSAQKNPTAFYLCASKTSGTDNVGELFFGEGSRLTVL.

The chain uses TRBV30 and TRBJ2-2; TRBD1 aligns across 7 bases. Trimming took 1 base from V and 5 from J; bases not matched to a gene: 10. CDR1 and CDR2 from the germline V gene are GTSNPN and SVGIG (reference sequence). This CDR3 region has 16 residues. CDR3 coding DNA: TGTGCCTGGAGTGCGGCAGGGGGTATCACGACCGGGGAGCTGTTTTTT. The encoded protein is CAWSAAGGITTGELFF.